The TCR beta chain described here comes from a study of blood T cell repertoires in COVID-19 (dated by TCRdb to between 2020 and 2021). Regarding the research as a whole: The collaborator samples originated in the United States, Italy and Spain and spanned the acute and convalescent phases of COVID-19. A freely available public database, intended as a resource for researchers studying the immune response to SARS-CoV-2, is where the repertoires were released. Samples were obtained from the ongoing ImmuneRACE study (first 160 participants) and from approximately 1,200 subjects provided by 6 global collaborators. Where available, HLA class I and class II types were taken from metadata supplied by the sample provider and were not determined by assay-based typing. Deeply sampled blood TCRbeta repertoires from subjects exposed to, actively infected with, or recovered from COVID-19 were included in the dataset. A de-identified subject ID, COVID-19 status, age in years and sex were almost always included in the sample metadata. The material from the prospective study consisted of cDNA or gDNA derived from T cells, B-cell-depleted T cells, or PBMCs. Results and caveats for the whole study, not just this receptor: The amount of clinical and demographic metadata varied by source and participant and was provided uncurated.

Concerning this clone itself: No antigen is known for it. No base qualities exist here, and no much larger clone lies one base off it.

TCRbeta CDR3 regions were amplified from genomic DNA using the immunoSEQ Assay, a bias-controlled multiplex PCR. The paper's data handling went like this. The number of nucleated cells in each sample was estimated by amplification of reference gene primers within the assay. Sequence reads were collapsed and filtered to measure the absolute abundance of every unique TCRbeta CDR3 rearrangement. For each sample, productive Simpson clonality was calculated as the square root of Simpson's diversity index over productive rearrangements. TCRdb took this table from immuneACCESS and kept in-frame rearrangements with V and J called. Such tables lack part of the clones; where checked against another copy, unresolved V genes explain under half of the gap, and the rest is unexplained. V and J calls and clone size are given by that table; D and trimming were obtained from the DNA. This sample gives about 190,000 clones in total; roughly four fifths of them show up just once. The ten largest clones add up to approximately 6.1% of the sample.

Collaborating institutions collected whole blood in K2EDTA tubes following their own protocols. Collaborator samples were shipped for TCRbeta analysis as frozen whole blood, isolated PBMCs, or DNA extracted from either sample type. Material for sequencing was peripheral blood. The clonotype comes from a woman aged 40 to 50 with acute or convalescent COVID-19.

DNA sequence: TGTGCCAGCAGCAGAAGGGGGACAGTGAACACTGAAGCTTTCTTT. Its translation reads: CASSRRGTVNTEAFF. Rearrangement joined TRBV6-5 to TRBJ1-1; 7 nucleotides in the junction match TRBD1. Based on the germline V gene, the CDR1 and CDR2 sequences are MNHEY and SVGAGI. V trim: 6 bases; J trim: 0 bases; unmatched bases: 7. Spanning cysteine to phenylalanine, the CDR3 consists of 15 amino acids. The kept DNA is CDR3 alone, 45 bases in frame from the first base.